The T cell receptor (beta chain) under discussion was sequenced for a study of blood T cell repertoires in COVID-19. Study in general: COVID-19 samples from acute and convalescent phases originated in the United States, Italy and Spain. T cells, B-cell-depleted T cells, or PBMCs provided the cDNA or gDNA that served as material.

Under the authors' procedure: Amplified reference gene primers provided the basis for estimating nucleated cell counts. Method: immunoSEQ multiplex PCR; TCRdb's copy keeps in-frame clones and lacks some. Clonal size and the V and J genes are those of that table, whereas D and trimming came from the DNA. The sample lists 200,000 or so clones; roughly four fifths were seen once. The CDR3 length is 13 residues. V gave up 4 bases and J gave up 7 bases; unmatched junction bases: 2. The V gene's germline CDR1 is MGHRA and CDR2 YSYEKL. Enrolment of Seattle patients took place during active infection, and they were followed longitudinally.

V usage is TRBV4-1 and J usage is TRBJ1-2; 11 bases match TRBD1. The sequencing sample was made of peripheral blood. The sequence derives from a woman older than 75 with COVID-19, enrolled during active disease. The CDR3 DNA sequence: TGCGCCAGCAGCCTGGACAGGGGGCTTGGCTACACCTTC. This sequence encodes CASSLDRGLGYTF.